This TCR beta chain was captured by sequencing in a study of long-term antiretroviral therapy in people with HIV. Study details: The immediate-ART recommendation dates to 2015, and the earliest samples predate it by about a decade.

Trimming cost V 5 bases and J 6 bases; bases outside gene matches: 10. This CDR3 region has 15 residues. The germline V gene encodes CDR1 SGHAT and CDR2 FQNNGV. Whole-study findings and limits: Diversity rose after ART but stayed below transplant donor controls. Whichever time point was examined, clones expanded before ART dominated the repertoire.

About this clone itself: The antigen is not known.

Version v3.0 of the immunoSEQ assay ran at survey level. Measured with immunoSEQ multiplex PCR; TCRdb has only the in-frame clones, and not every one. The sample holds 25,000 or so clones, about 86% seen once. HIV-positive participants were all treated in the United States. This chain uses TRBV11-2 with TRBJ2-3; 8 bases fit TRBD1. This receptor was identified in a woman in her 30s with HIV. Material: unsorted PBMCs, obtained 1.9 years after starting antiretroviral therapy. CDR3 loop: CASSQPRTGLDTQYF. The CDR3 region has the DNA TGTGCCAGCAGCCAACCCCGGACAGGGCTTGATACGCAGTATTTT.